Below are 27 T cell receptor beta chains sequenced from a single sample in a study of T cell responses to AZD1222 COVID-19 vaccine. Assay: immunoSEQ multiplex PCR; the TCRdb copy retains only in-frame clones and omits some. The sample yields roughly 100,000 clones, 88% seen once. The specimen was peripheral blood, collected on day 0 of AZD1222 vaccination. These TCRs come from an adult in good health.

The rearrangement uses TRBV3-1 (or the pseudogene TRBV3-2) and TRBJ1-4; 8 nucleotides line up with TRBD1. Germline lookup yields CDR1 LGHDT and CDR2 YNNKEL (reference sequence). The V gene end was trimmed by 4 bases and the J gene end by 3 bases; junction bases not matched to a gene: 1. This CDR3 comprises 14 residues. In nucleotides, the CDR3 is TGTGCCAGCAGCCCACAGGGGGCTAATGAAAAACTGTTTTTT. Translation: CASSPQGANEKLFF.

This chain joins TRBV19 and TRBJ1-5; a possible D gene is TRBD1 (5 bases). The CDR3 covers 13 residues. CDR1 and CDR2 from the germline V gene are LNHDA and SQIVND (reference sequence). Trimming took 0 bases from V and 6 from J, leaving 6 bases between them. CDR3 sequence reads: CASSIDRVQPQHF. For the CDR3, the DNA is TGTGCCAGTAGTATAGACAGGGTTCAGCCCCAGCATTTT. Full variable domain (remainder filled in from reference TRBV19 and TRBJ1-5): DGGITQSPKYLFRKEGQNVTLSCEQNLNHDAMYWYRQDPGQGLRLIYYSQIVNDFQKGDIAEGYSVSREKKESFPLTVTSAQKNPTAFYLCASSIDRVQPQHFGDGTRLSIL.

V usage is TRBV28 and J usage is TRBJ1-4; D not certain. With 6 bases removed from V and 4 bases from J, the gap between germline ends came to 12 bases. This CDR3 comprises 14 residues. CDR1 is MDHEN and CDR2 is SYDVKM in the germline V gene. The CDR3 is CASSPEIDNEKLFF. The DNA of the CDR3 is TGTGCCAGCAGCCCAGAGATTGATAATGAAAAACTGTTTTTT. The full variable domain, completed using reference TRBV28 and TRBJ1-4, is DVKVTQSSRYLVKRTGEKVFLECVQDMDHENMFWYRQDPGLGLRLIYFSYDVKMKEKGDIPEGYSVSREKKERFSLILESASTNQTSMYLCASSPEIDNEKLFFGSGTQLSVL.

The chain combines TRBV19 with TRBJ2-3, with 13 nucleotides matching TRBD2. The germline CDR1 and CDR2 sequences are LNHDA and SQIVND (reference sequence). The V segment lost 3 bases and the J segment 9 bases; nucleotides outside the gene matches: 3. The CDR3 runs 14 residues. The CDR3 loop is CASSIGTSGVTQYF. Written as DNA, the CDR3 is TGTGCCAGTAGTATTGGGACTAGCGGGGTCACGCAGTATTTT.

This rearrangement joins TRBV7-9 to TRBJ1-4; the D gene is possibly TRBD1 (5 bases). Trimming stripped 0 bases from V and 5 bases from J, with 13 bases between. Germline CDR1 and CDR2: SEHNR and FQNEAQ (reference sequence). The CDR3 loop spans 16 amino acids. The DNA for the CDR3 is TGTGCCAGCAGCTTAGCGCTTGGGGGGAAAAATGAAAAACTGTTTTTT. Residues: CASSLALGGKNEKLFF.

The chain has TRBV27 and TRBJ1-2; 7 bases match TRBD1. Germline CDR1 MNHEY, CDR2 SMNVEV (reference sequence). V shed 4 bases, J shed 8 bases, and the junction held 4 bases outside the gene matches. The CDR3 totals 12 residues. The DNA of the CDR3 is TGTGCCAGCAGTTCTTCAGGGGGAGGCTACACCTTC. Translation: CASSSSGGGYTF.

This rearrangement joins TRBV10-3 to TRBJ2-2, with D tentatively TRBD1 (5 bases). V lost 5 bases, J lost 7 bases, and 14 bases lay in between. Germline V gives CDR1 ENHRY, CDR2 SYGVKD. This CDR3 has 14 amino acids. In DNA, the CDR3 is TGTGCCATCAGTAACGCAGGGTCCGGCGGGGAGCTGTTTTTT. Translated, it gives CAISNAGSGGELFF.

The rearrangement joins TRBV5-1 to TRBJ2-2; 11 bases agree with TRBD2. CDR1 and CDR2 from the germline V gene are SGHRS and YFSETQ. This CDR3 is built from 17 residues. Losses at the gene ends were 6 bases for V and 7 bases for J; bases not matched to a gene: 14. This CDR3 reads CASKTGTSGPIGGELFF. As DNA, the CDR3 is TGCGCCAGCAAGACAGGGACTAGCGGCCCCATCGGCGGGGAGCTGTTTTTT.

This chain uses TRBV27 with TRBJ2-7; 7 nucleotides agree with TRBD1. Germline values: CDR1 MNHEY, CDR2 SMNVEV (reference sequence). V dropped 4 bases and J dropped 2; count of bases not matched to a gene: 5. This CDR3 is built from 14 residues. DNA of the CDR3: TGTGCCAGCAGTTCCGGGACAGCCGCCTACGAGCAGTACTTC. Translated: CASSSGTAAYEQYF.

In DNA, the CDR3 is TGTGCCAGCAGTTACAACCCCGGGACTATACATAATGAGCAGTTCTTC. This sequence encodes CASSYNPGTIHNEQFF. This chain uses TRBV6-5 with TRBJ2-1; 7 bases are a match to TRBD2. Trimming cost V 2 bases and J 7 bases; bases outside gene matches: 11. CDR3 length equals 16 residues. Germline CDR1 is MNHEY and CDR2 is SVGAGI.

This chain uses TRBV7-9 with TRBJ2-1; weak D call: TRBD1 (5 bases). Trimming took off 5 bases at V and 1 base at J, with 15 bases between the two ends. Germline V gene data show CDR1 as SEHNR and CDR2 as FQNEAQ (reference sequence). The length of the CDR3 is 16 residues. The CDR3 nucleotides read TGTGCCAGCAGCCGAAGCAGGGATGTATCCTACAATGAGCAGTTCTTC. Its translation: CASSRSRDVSYNEQFF.

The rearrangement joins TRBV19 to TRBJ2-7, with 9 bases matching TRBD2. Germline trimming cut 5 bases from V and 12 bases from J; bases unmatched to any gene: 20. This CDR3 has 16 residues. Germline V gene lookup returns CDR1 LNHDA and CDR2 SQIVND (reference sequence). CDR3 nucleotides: TGTGCCAGTAGTCTCGGTGTAGCGGGGGAGGCTAGGACGGTGTACTTC. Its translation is CASSLGVAGEARTVYF.

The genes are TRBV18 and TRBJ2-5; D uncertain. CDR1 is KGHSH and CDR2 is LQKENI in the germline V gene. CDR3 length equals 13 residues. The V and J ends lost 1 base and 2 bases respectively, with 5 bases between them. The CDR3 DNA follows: TGTGCCAGCTCACCACAAGGGCAAGAGACCCAGTACTTC. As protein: CASSPQGQETQYF.

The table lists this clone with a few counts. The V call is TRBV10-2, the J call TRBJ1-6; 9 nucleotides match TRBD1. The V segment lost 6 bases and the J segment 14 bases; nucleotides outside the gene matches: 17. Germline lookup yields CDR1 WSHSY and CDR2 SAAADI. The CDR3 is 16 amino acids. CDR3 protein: CASSSSVGTGLLTLHF. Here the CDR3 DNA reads TGCGCCAGCAGCTCCAGTGTGGGGACAGGGCTTCTAACCCTCCACTTT.

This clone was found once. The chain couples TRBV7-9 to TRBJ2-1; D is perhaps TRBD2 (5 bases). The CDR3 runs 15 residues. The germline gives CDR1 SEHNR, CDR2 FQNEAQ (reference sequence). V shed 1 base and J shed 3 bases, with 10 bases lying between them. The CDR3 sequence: CASSLGTEDYNEQFF. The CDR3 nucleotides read TGTGCCAGCAGCTTAGGAACGGAGGACTACAATGAGCAGTTCTTC.

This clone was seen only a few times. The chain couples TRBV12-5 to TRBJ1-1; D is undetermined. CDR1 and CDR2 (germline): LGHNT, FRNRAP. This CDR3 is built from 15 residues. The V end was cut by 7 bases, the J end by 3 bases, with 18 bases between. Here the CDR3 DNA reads TGTGCTAGTGCCCCCCAATCCGGGTACTACACTGAAGCTTTCTTT. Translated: CASAPQSGYYTEAFF.

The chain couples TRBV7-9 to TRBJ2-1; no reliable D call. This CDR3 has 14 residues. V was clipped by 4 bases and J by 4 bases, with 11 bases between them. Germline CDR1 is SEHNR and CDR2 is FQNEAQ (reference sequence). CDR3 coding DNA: TGTGCCAGCAGCTCTATATTGGGGTACAATGAGCAGTTCTTC. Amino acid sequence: CASSSILGYNEQFF.

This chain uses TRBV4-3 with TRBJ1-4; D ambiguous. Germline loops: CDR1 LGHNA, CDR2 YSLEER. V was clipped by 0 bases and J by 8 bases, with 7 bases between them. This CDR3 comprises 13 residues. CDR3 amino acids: CASSQERREKLFF. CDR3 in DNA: TGCGCCAGCAGCCAAGAAAGACGGGAAAAACTGTTTTTT.

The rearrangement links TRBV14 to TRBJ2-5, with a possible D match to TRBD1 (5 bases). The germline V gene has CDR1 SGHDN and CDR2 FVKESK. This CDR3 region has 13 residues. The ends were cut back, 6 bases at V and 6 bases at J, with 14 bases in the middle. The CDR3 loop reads CASSLAQGQTQYF. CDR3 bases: TGTGCCAGCAGTCTTGCCCAGGGTCAGACCCAGTACTTC. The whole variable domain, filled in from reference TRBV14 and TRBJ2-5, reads EAGVTQFPSHSVIEKGQTVTLRCDPISGHDNLYWYRRVMGKEIKFLLHFVKESKQDESGMPNNRFLAERTGGTYSTLKVQPAELEDSGVYFCASSLAQGQTQYFGPGTRLLVL.

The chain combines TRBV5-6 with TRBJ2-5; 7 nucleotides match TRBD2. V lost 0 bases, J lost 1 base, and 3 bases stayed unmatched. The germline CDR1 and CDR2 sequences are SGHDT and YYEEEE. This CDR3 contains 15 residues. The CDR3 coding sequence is TGTGCCAGCAGCTTGGTCGGGGGGATCCAAGAGACCCAGTACTTC. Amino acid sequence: CASSLVGGIQETQYF.

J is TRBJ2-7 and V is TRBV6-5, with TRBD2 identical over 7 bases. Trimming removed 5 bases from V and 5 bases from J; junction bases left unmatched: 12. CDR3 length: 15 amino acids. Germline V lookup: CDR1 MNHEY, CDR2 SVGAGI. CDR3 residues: CASSPDGGSPHEQYF. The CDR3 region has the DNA TGTGCCAGCAGTCCGGACGGCGGGAGTCCCCACGAGCAGTACTTC.

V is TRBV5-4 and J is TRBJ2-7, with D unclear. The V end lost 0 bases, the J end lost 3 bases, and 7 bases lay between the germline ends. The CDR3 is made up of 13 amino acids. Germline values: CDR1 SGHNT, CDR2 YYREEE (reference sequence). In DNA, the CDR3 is TGTGCCAGCAGCTTGGGTACCGACTACGAGCAGTACTTC. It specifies CASSLGTDYEQYF.

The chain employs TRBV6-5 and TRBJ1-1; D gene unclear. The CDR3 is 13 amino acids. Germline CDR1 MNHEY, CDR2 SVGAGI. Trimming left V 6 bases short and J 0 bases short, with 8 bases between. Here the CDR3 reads CASRKAVNTEAFF. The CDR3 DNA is TGTGCCAGCAGGAAGGCGGTGAACACTGAAGCTTTCTTT.

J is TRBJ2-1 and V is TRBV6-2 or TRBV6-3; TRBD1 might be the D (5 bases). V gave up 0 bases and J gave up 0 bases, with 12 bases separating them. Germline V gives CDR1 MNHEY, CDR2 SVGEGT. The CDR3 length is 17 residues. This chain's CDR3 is CASSYSSRVRSYNEQFF. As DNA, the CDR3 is TGTGCCAGCAGTTACTCGAGCAGGGTCCGCTCCTACAATGAGCAGTTCTTC.

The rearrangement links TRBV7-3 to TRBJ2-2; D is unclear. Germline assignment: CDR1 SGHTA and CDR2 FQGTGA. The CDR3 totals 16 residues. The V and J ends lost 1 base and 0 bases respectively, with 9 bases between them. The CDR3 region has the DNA TGTGCCAGCAGCTTAAAGAACGGCACGAACACCGGGGAGCTGTTTTTT. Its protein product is CASSLKNGTNTGELFF.

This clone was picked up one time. The CDR3 DNA reads TGTGCCAGCAGTTACACACAAACCTACGAGCAGTACTTC. This encodes CASSYTQTYEQYF. V usage is TRBV6-5 and J usage is TRBJ2-7; D uncertain. The length of the CDR3 is 13 residues. Germline CDR1 and CDR2: MNHEY and SVGAGI. Trimming removed 2 bases from V and 2 bases from J, with 7 bases in between.

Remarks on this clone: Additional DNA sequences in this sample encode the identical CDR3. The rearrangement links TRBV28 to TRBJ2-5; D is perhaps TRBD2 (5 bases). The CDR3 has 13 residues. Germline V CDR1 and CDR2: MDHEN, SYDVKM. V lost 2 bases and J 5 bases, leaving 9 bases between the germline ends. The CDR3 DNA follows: TGTGCCAGCAGTTTAGGAGGAAGGGAGACCCAGTACTTC. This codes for CASSLGGRETQYF.